This TCR beta chain was observed in a study of CD8 T cells in Susac syndrome. The RNA, roughly 0.45 to 1 ug, was put through reverse transcription using random hexamers. One entry per CDR3 protein, called by TCRdb with MiXCR from the immunoSEQ multiplex PCR reads. The sample shows roughly 75,000 distinct CDR3 sequences, 93% of them seen only once. The CDR3 loop spans 12 amino acids. V was trimmed by 5 bases and J by 4 bases, leaving 7 bases between them. Germline assignment: CDR1 SGHNT and CDR2 YENEEA. Sequencing was performed on CD4+ T cells from PBMCs. The J gene is TRBJ2-3, the V gene TRBV11-3; D is unresolved. The sequence derives from a human donor with Susac syndrome. The CDR3 nucleotides read TGTGCCAGCAGCCCCCCGGCAGATACGCAGTATTTT. This gives the protein CASSPPADTQYF.